This T cell receptor (beta chain) was identified in a study of identical twins. Germline V gene lookup returns CDR1 SGHTA and CDR2 FQGNSA. V was clipped by 1 base and J by 8 bases; unmatched bases: 7. CDR3 length: 15 amino acids. TCRdb reprocessed the 5' RACE reads via MiXCR and lists one record per CDR3 protein. Among 500,000 to 550,000 distinct CDR3 sequences, less than 25% were seen once, and the ten largest hold about 0.91%. This sample also belongs to another study, concerning T cells expressing NK-cell markers. That work adds: Repertoires of TCR beta were obtained from T cells sorted as CD3+CD56+NKG2C+, CD3+CD56+NKG2C- and CD3+CD56-NKG2C+. The CD3+CD56-NKG2C+ fraction of four donors was likewise dominated by these clonotypes.

The TCR sequence derives from a woman aged 18-30 years in good health. The sequencing sample was made of CD4+ T cells sorted from blood. The chain recombines TRBV7-2 with TRBJ1-4; TRBD1 matches 7 bases. DNA for the CDR3: TGTGCCAGCAGCTTAGGGGACAGACTGAGGGAAAAACTGTTTTTT. Translated: CASSLGDRLREKLFF.